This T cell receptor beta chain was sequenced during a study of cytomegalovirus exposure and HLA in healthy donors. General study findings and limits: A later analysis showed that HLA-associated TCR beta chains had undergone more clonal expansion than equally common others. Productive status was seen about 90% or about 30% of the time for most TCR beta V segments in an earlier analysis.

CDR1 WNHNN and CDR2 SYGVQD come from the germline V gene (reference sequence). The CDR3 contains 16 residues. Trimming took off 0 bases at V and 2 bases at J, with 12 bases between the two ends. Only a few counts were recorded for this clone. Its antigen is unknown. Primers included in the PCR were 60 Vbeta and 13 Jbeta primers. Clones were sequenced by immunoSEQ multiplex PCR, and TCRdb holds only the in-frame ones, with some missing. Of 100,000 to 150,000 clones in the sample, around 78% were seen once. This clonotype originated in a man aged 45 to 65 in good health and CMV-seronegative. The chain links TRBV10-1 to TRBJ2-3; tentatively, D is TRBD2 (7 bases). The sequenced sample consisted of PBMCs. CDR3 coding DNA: TGCGCCAGCAGTGAGTCGGGGGGGGCGCTCACAGATACGCAGTATTTT. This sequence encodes CASSESGGALTDTQYF.